This T cell receptor beta chain stems from a study of T-cell memory formation after mild COVID-19. Libraries for TCRalpha and TCRbeta carried sample barcodes and unique molecular identifiers via 5'RACE. TCRdb reprocessed the 5' RACE reads with MiXCR, giving one entry per CDR3 protein. The sample shows about 430,000 distinct CDR3 sequences, around 24% of them seen only once. The CDR3 is 13 residues long. V was pared by 5 bases and J by 9 bases, with 15 bases between. Germline V gene data show CDR1 as LNHDA and CDR2 as SQIVND (reference sequence). Whole-study results and caveats: Balance between CD4 and CD8 was seen in clones contracting day 15 to 85, and a CD4+ lean was seen in later expanders.

There are many counts of this clonotype. Its antigen is currently unknown. Sample: PBMCs or a T cell subset sorted from them (not recorded which). The chain is built from TRBV19 and TRBJ2-3; a weak D match, TRBD1 (6 bases). The sequence derives from an adult woman who had mild COVID-19 (a few samples of this study predate the infection). Cell type and time point are not known. The CDR3 bases are TGTGCCAGTAGTTGGACAGAGGACGCGACGCAGTATTTT. Translation gives CASSWTEDATQYF.